Listed below are T cell receptor beta chains from one sample, sequenced in a study of lung T cells in sarcoidosis with Löfgren's syndrome. MiXCR was run by TCRdb on the reads, yielding one entry per CDR3 protein. Among approximately 19,000 distinct CDR3 sequences, 20% to 25% were seen once, and the ten largest hold around 4.3%. Sequenced: CD4+ T cells from PBMCs. All receptors come from a human donor with sarcoidosis (Löfgren's syndrome or another form), or a control subject (not recorded which). CDR3s include the opening cysteine and the closing phenylalanine or tryptophan. D genes are given only for firm matches. The size entry is marked missing in some rows and otherwise reads once, few, many or a size class.

j_call	v_call	d_call	clone_size	cdr3_aa	cdr3_nt
TRBJ2-7	TRBV4-2	.	many	CASSQELAGTPYEQYF	TGTGCCAGCAGCCAAGAGTTGGCAGGGACACCCTACGAGCAGTACTTC
TRBJ2-5	TRBV4-2	.	few	CASSQDIRLQETQYF	TGTGCCAGCAGCCAAGACATTAGGCTCCAAGAGACCCAGTACTTC
TRBJ1-6	TRBV6-1	.	medium-sized	CASQGMDVSPLHF	TGTGCCAGCCAGGGGATGGACGTTTCACCCCTCCACTTT
TRBJ1-3	TRBV28	.	.	CAISRQGLTIYF	TGTGCCATCAGCCGCCAGGGGCTCACCATATATTTT
TRBJ2-2	TRBV6-1	TRBD2	many	CASRGGLVNTGELFF	TGTGCCAGCAGGGGAGGGCTAGTTAACACCGGGGAGCTGTTTTTT
TRBJ1-1	TRBV29-1	.	many	CSVEFIRGGTEAFF	TGCAGCGTTGAATTTATACGGGGTGGGACTGAAGCTTTCTTT
TRBJ2-1	TRBV6-6	.	.	CASSYSGGVYSEQFF	TGTGCTAGCAGTTACTCAGGGGGGGTCTACAGTGAGCAGTTCTTC
TRBJ1-1	TRBV12-3/TRBV12-4	.	many	CASSFNLGDTKAFF	TGTGCCAGCAGTTTTAACCTGGGGGACACTAAAGCTTTCTTT
TRBJ2-7	TRBV7-2	.	many	CASSLIGRGGDEQYF	TGTGCCAGCAGCTTAATTGGACGGGGTGGCGACGAGCAGTACTTC
TRBJ1-4	TRBV20-1	.	medium-sized	CSARAPQGREKLFF	TGCAGTGCTAGAGCCCCCCAGGGTCGAGAAAAACTGTTTTTT
TRBJ1-6	TRBV2	.	many	CASSNTDGLNSPLHF	TGTGCCAGCTCAAATACGGACGGGTTAAATTCACCCCTCCACTTT